The present entry profiles one T cell receptor beta chain with its context. The data originate from a study of blood T cell repertoires in COVID-19. About the study: Spain, Italy and the United States supplied samples that represented acute and convalescent COVID-19. PBMCs, B-cell-depleted T cells, or T cells were the source of the cDNA or gDNA that made up the material.

Trimming removed 3 bases at V and 1 base at J, with 24 bases between. Germline V CDR1 and CDR2: MDHEN, SYDVKM. CDR3 size: 19 residues. TCRdb's copy holds only in-frame clones and misses some; the assay was immunoSEQ multiplex PCR. The table lists 200,000 to 300,000 clones, about 83% of them singletons. V gene TRBV28 combines with J gene TRBJ1-1; perhaps TRBD1 as D (6 bases). The receptor's source is a middle-aged man with acute or convalescent COVID-19. The sequencing input was peripheral blood. Written as DNA, the CDR3 is TGTGCCAGCAGTTTTCTTTCGGGGGGCATTGGACTGGGGAACACTGAAGCTTTCTTT. It codes for CASSFLSGGIGLGNTEAFF.